This TCR beta chain comes out of a study of blood T cell repertoires in COVID-19. The overall study: The origin of the acute and convalescent COVID-19 samples was the United States, Italy and Spain. T cells, B-cell-depleted T cells, or PBMCs supplied cDNA or gDNA.

The length of the CDR3 is 14 residues. The V gene's germline CDR1 is SGHNT and CDR2 YYREEE (reference sequence). Trimming pared 1 base from V and 2 bases from J, leaving 10 bases between. Per the original data handling: Nucleated cell number was recorded as an estimate derived from reference gene primer amplification. Assay: immunoSEQ multiplex PCR; the TCRdb copy retains only in-frame clones and omits some. V and J calls plus clone size are reproduced from that table; the DNA served to infer D and trimming. The sample carries about 210,000 clones, roughly 80% recorded once. The sequence was collected from a woman aged 35 to 49 with active or convalescent COVID-19. The V call is TRBV5-4, the J call TRBJ2-7; D is possibly TRBD1 (6 bases). The sequenced material came from peripheral blood. The CDR3 DNA sequence: TGTGCCAGCAGCTTGTTGCAGGGGCCCTACGAGCAGTACTTC. Amino acids: CASSLLQGPYEQYF.